This note documents a single T cell receptor (beta chain) sequence. The antigen remains undetermined. The record originates from a study of circulating and synovial CD4+ cells in juvenile arthritis. Sequenced samples came from active juvenile idiopathic arthritis patients. Sequencing was performed with immunoSEQ multiplex PCR; in TCRdb, only in-frame clones are kept and a portion is missing. The table records about 33,000 clones, nearly 95% of them present only once. This CDR3 is built from 17 residues. CDR1 and CDR2 from the germline V gene are SGHTA and FQGNSA. V gave up 3 bases and J gave up 1 base, with 13 bases separating them. The study's findings and limits: Bulk blood CD4 samples held at least an order of magnitude more or fewer genomes than CPL. Some such blood samples were as oligoclonal as synovium. Compared with bulk blood, circulating pathogenic-like lymphocytes shared substantially more CDR3 sequences with synovial T cells.

The J gene is TRBJ2-6, the V gene TRBV7-2; weak D call: TRBD1 (5 bases). The sample was CD4+ T cells from blood. The TCR originated in a human donor with juvenile idiopathic arthritis. CDR3 amino acids: CASSLAGIKSGANVLTF. CDR3 sequence (DNA): TGTGCCAGCAGCTTGGCAGGGATAAAGTCTGGGGCCAACGTCCTGACTTTC.